The sequence of this TCR beta chain was determined in a study of blood T cells in healthy people across ages. Combining a sample-barcoded 5' primer with a J-beta primer mix, a second PCR ran for roughly 7 to 12 cycles. TCRdb re-analysed the 5' RACE reads in MiXCR, keeping a single row per CDR3 protein. The table shows roughly 1.9 million distinct CDR3 sequences, with approximately 39% occurring only once. The CDR3 has 16 residues. J lost 2 bases, V lost 8 bases, and 13 bases had no gene match. Germline V gene lookup returns CDR1 DFQATT and CDR2 SNEGSKA (reference sequence). Source material: blood. V usage is TRBV20-1 and J usage is TRBJ2-7; 12 bases line up with TRBD2. This TCR was sampled from a human donor in good health. The CDR3 bases are TGCAGTTCCCTGAAACCTACTAGCGGGGGGACCTACGAGCAGTACTTC. This sequence encodes CSSLKPTSGGTYEQYF.